One and the same sample provided the 26 T cell receptor beta chains below, sequenced in a study of blood T cell repertoires in COVID-19. The protocol was immunoSEQ multiplex PCR, while the TCRdb copy is restricted to in-frame clones and leaves out a portion. The table lists fewer than 700,000 clones, roughly nine tenths of them singletons. The sequenced sample was peripheral blood. Receptor source: a woman aged 45-65 years with COVID-19, enrolled during active disease.

The rearrangement links TRBV29-1 to TRBJ1-2; possible D gene TRBD1, 5 bases. This CDR3 is 16 amino acids long. Between the trimmed V and J ends, which lost 1 base and 0 bases, there was a span of 15 bases. In germline, CDR1 is SQVTM, CDR2 ANQGSEA. CDR3 sequence (DNA): TGCAGCGTTGAAGGACCCTCGGGGGAAGCTAACTATGGCTACACCTTC. Amino acid sequence: CSVEGPSGEANYGYTF. Based on the CDR3 plus reference TRBV29-1 and TRBJ1-2, the full variable domain is SAVISQKPSRDICQRGTSLTIQCQVDSQVTMMFWYRQQPGQSLTLIATANQGSEATYESGFVIDKFPISRPNLTFSTLTVSNMSPEDSSIYLCSVEGPSGEANYGYTFGSGTRLTVV.

The chain uses TRBV6-5 and TRBJ1-2; 10 positions agree with TRBD1. V lost 2 bases, J lost 4 bases, and 4 bases stayed unmatched. Germline-derived CDR1 and CDR2 are MNHEY and SVGAGI. The CDR3 runs to 15 residues. CDR3 bases: TGTGCCAGCAGTTACCAGGGACAGGGGAGCTATGGCTACACCTTC. It codes for CASSYQGQGSYGYTF.

V usage is TRBV7-6 and J usage is TRBJ2-7; D uncertain. Germline V CDR1 and CDR2: SGHVS, FNYEAQ. The V end was cut by 5 bases, the J end by 7 bases, with 18 bases between. CDR3 length: 14 amino acids. In nucleotides, the CDR3 is TGTGCCAGCAGCCCTAGAATCCCAACTGGGGAGCAGTACTTC. Its translation is CASSPRIPTGEQYF.

This clone has just one count. The rearrangement joins TRBV5-1 to TRBJ2-5; 10 positions match TRBD1. The CDR3 runs 16 residues. The ends lost 3 bases at V and 2 bases at J; junction bases unmatched: 7. Germline CDR1 SGHRS, CDR2 YFSETQ. Here the CDR3 reads CASSSRDRGVQETQYF. Here the CDR3 DNA reads TGCGCCAGCAGCTCCCGGGACAGGGGAGTTCAAGAGACCCAGTACTTC.

V is TRBV27 and J is TRBJ1-2; D may be TRBD1 (5 bases). Germline V gene data show CDR1 as MNHEY and CDR2 as SMNVEV (reference sequence). CDR3 length: 12 residues. V lost 5 bases and J lost 8, with 12 bases in between. The CDR3 DNA reads TGTGCCAGCAGTGGGACTGGCTTGGGCTACACCTTC. The encoded protein is CASSGTGLGYTF.

The rearrangement links TRBV2 to TRBJ2-7; D is possibly TRBD1 (6 bases). Trimming removed 3 bases at V and 5 bases at J, with 14 bases between. Germline-derived CDR1 and CDR2 are SNHLY and FYNNEI. The CDR3 has 14 amino acids. Here the CDR3 reads CASSDGQGLNEQYF. The CDR3 DNA is TGTGCCAGCAGTGATGGGCAGGGGTTAAACGAGCAGTACTTC.

The chain is built from TRBV11-2 and TRBJ2-2, with TRBD1 identical over 7 bases. This CDR3 region has 14 residues. J lost 7 bases, V lost 5 bases, and 7 bases had no gene match. Germline CDR1 and CDR2: SGHAT and FQNNGV. CDR3 region: CASSTGAWGGELFF. The CDR3 coding sequence is TGTGCCAGCAGCACAGGGGCCTGGGGCGGGGAGCTGTTTTTT. The full variable domain, rest sourced from reference TRBV11-2 and TRBJ2-2, is EAGVAQSPRYKIIEKRQSVAFWCNPISGHATLYWYQQILGQGPKLLIQFQNNGVVDDSQLPKDRFSAERLKGVDSTLKIQPAKLEDSAVYLCASSTGAWGGELFFGEGSRLTVL.

The chain uses TRBV7-9 and TRBJ1-4; 8 nucleotides line up with TRBD1. The CDR3 is 13 residues long. Germline CDR1 SEHNR, CDR2 FQNEAQ (reference sequence). Losses at the gene ends were 8 bases for V and 8 bases for J; bases not matched to a gene: 7. The DNA of the CDR3 is TGTGCCAGCGGTCAACAGGGGGGAGAAAAACTGTTTTTT. It codes for CASGQQGGEKLFF.

This clone was counted a few times. The chain combines TRBV7-8 with TRBJ2-7; 12 bases line up with TRBD2. Looked up from germline, CDR1 is SGHVS and CDR2 is FQNEAQ. V trimming: 5 bases; J trimming: 6 bases; junction bases outside the gene matches: 8. CDR3 length: 15 amino acids. The DNA of the CDR3 is TGTGCCAGCAGCGTGAGTGGACTAGCGGGACCCGAGCAGTACTTC. It specifies CASSVSGLAGPEQYF. Full variable domain (outside the CDR3, taken from reference TRBV7-8 and TRBJ2-7): GAGVSQSPRYKVAKRGQDVALRCDPISGHVSLFWYQQALGQGPEFLTYFQNEAQLDKSGLPSDRFFAERPEGSVSTLKIQRTQQEDSAVYLCASSVSGLAGPEQYFGPGTRLTVT.

The chain is built from TRBV28 and TRBJ2-7; TRBD1 matches 7 bases. The CDR3 is made up of 12 amino acids. The trim removed 6 bases at V and 5 bases at J, leaving 4 bases unmatched. Per the germline V gene, CDR1 is MDHEN and CDR2 is SYDVKM. This CDR3 is CASSPTGNEQYF. The DNA of the CDR3 is TGTGCCAGCAGCCCGACAGGGAACGAGCAGTACTTC.

The CDR3 region is CASGLDAGQGGSEKLFF. CDR3 nucleotides: TGTGCTAGTGGTTTGGACGCGGGACAGGGTGGGAGTGAAAAACTGTTTTTT. The chain carries TRBV12-5 and TRBJ1-4, with 9 bases fitting TRBD1. Trimming removed 1 base from V and 7 bases from J; junction bases left unmatched: 10. Germline loops: CDR1 LGHNT, CDR2 FRNRAP. The length of the CDR3 is 17 residues.

This chain connects TRBV29-1 to TRBJ2-3, with D possibly being TRBD2 (6 bases). The CDR3 contains 12 residues. Germline V gene data show CDR1 as SQVTM and CDR2 as ANQGSEA. Deletions cut 8 bases from V and 4 bases from J, with 13 bases between. The DNA for the CDR3 is TGCAGCCCCCGGCGGGACCCAGATACGCAGTATTTT. Amino acids: CSPRRDPDTQYF.

This clone was seen a few times. The genes are TRBV24-1 and TRBJ1-5; possibly TRBD1 for D (5 bases). The CDR3 totals 13 residues. CDR1 is KGHDR, CDR2 SFDVKD, per germline. Trimming took 8 bases from V and 6 from J, leaving 13 bases between them. CDR3 coding DNA: TGTGCCACCACGGCAGGGTCGCGTCAGCCCCAGCATTTT. Translating gives CATTAGSRQPQHF.

V usage is TRBV3-1 (or the pseudogene TRBV3-2) and J usage is TRBJ1-2; weak D call: TRBD1 (5 bases). This CDR3 has 13 amino acids. The germline CDR1 and CDR2 sequences are LGHDT and YNNKEL (reference sequence). V shed 1 base and J shed 9 bases, with 12 bases lying between them. The CDR3 sequence is CASSQATGWSYTF. CDR3 sequence (DNA): TGTGCCAGCAGCCAAGCCACAGGATGGAGCTACACCTTC.

The chain recombines TRBV24-1 with TRBJ2-7; 7 bases align to TRBD1. V lost 5 bases and J lost 4; bases outside the gene matches: 4. The CDR3 loop spans 13 amino acids. Germline V lookup: CDR1 KGHDR, CDR2 SFDVKD. CDR3 nucleotides: TGTGCCACCAGTGGACCACAGGGGTACGAGCAGTACTTC. Translated, it gives CATSGPQGYEQYF.

The chain uses TRBV6-5 and TRBJ1-1, with D unclear. The CDR3 extends over 14 amino acids. From germline, CDR1 is MNHEY and CDR2 SVGAGI. V lost 7 bases to trimming and J lost 5 bases, with 17 bases between them. This CDR3 reads CASTPTWSGTEAFF. The CDR3 nucleotides are TGTGCCAGCACACCTACCTGGTCAGGTACTGAAGCTTTCTTT.

This chain uses TRBV12-5 with TRBJ1-5, with a tentative D call TRBD1 (5 bases). From germline, CDR1 is LGHNT and CDR2 FRNRAP. The CDR3 extends over 15 amino acids. Trimming pared 7 bases from V and 0 bases from J, leaving 13 bases between. The CDR3 spells CASAEDSYSNQPQHF. Here the CDR3 DNA reads TGTGCTAGTGCCGAAGACAGTTATAGCAATCAGCCCCAGCATTTT.

The chain links TRBV7-6 to TRBJ2-3; D perhaps matches TRBD1 (5 bases). This CDR3 spans 16 amino acids. CDR1 and CDR2 (germline): SGHVS, FNYEAQ. The V and J ends lost 0 bases and 3 bases respectively, with 13 bases between them. CDR3: CASSLATALGTDTQYF. For the CDR3, the DNA is TGTGCCAGCAGCTTAGCGACAGCTCTGGGGACAGATACGCAGTATTTT. Full variable domain (outside the CDR3, taken from reference TRBV7-6 and TRBJ2-3): GAGVSQSPRYKVTKRGQDVALRCDPISGHVSLYWYRQALGQGPEFLTYFNYEAQQDKSGLPNDRFSAERPEGSISTLTIQRTEQRDSAMYRCASSLATALGTDTQYFGPGTRLTVL.

The rearrangement joins TRBV9 to TRBJ1-1; D may be TRBD1 (5 bases). The CDR3 is 13 residues long. CDR1 and CDR2 (germline): SGDLS, YYNGEE. Between the trimmed V and J ends, which lost 4 bases and 4 bases, there was a span of 11 bases. The CDR3 here is CASSNRGGTEAFF. DNA for the CDR3: TGTGCCAGCAGCAACCGGGGGGGCACTGAAGCTTTCTTT. Complete variable domain (other parts from reference TRBV9 and TRBJ1-1): DSGVTQTPKHLITATGQRVTLRCSPRSGDLSVYWYQQSLDQGLQFLIQYYNGEERAKGNILERFSAQQFPDLHSELNLSSLELGDSALYFCASSNRGGTEAFFGQGTRLTVV.

This chain uses TRBV19 with TRBJ2-7, with 8 bases fitting TRBD2. V gave up 4 bases and J gave up 2 bases; unmatched junction bases: 1. In germline, CDR1 is LNHDA, CDR2 SQIVND (reference sequence). This CDR3 is built from 13 residues. The CDR3 region is CASSSGGTYEQYF. The CDR3 nucleotides read TGTGCCAGTAGTAGCGGGGGGACCTACGAGCAGTACTTC.

In its sample, this clone was seen once. The chain links TRBV27 to TRBJ1-1; D is possibly TRBD1 (5 bases). In germline, CDR1 is MNHEY, CDR2 SMNVEV (reference sequence). The CDR3 loop spans 15 amino acids. Between the trimmed V and J ends, which lost 6 bases and 6 bases, there was a span of 20 bases. The CDR3 is CASSRPDRRGAEAFF. In DNA form, the CDR3 reads TGTGCCAGCAGCCGCCCCGACCGGCGGGGGGCTGAAGCTTTCTTT.

The chain is built from TRBV3-1 (or the pseudogene TRBV3-2) and TRBJ2-3; TRBD2 matches 10 bases. V shed 1 base, J shed 5 bases, and the junction held 3 bases outside the gene matches. In germline, CDR1 is LGHDT, CDR2 YNNKEL (reference sequence). CDR3 size: 15 residues. This chain's CDR3 is CASSQGSGGIDTQYF. The CDR3 region has the DNA TGTGCCAGCAGCCAAGGTAGCGGGGGGATAGATACGCAGTATTTT.

J is TRBJ2-2 and V is TRBV6-5, with D possibly TRBD2 on 7 matching bases. The ends were cut back, 5 bases at V and 8 bases at J, with 15 bases in the middle. Germline V gene sequence: CDR1 MNHEY, CDR2 SVGAGI. The CDR3 has 14 residues. This CDR3 reads CASSPRGGGGELFF. The CDR3 DNA sequence: TGTGCCAGCAGTCCCCGAGGGGGAGGGGGGGAGCTGTTTTTT.

V and J are TRBV7-8 and TRBJ2-7; no reliable D call. The CDR3 spans 13 residues. V lost 1 base to trimming and J lost 4 bases, with 8 bases between them. Germline CDR1 SGHVS, CDR2 FQNEAQ. CDR3 nucleotide sequence: TGTGCCAGCAGCTTAGACTTGAGGTACGAGCAGTACTTC. This sequence encodes CASSLDLRYEQYF.

The chain couples TRBV30 to TRBJ2-2, with 8 bases that match TRBD1. Germline V lookup: CDR1 GTSNPN, CDR2 SVGIG (reference sequence). Losses at the gene ends were 1 base for V and 6 bases for J; bases not matched to a gene: 1. The CDR3 extends over 13 amino acids. The CDR3 region is CAWSAQGAGELFF. The CDR3 nucleotides are TGTGCCTGGAGTGCACAGGGGGCCGGGGAGCTGTTTTTT.

The chain carries TRBV4-1 and TRBJ1-1; 9 positions match TRBD1. The CDR3 loop spans 15 amino acids. Germline CDR1 is MGHRA and CDR2 is YSYEKL. The V and J ends lost 0 bases and 11 bases, in that order; junction bases with no gene match: 10. The CDR3 nucleotides read TGCGCCAGCAGCCAAGACTTCACCGGGACAGGGATGGCTTTCTTT. It yields the protein CASSQDFTGTGMAFF.